This T cell receptor (beta chain) was observed in a study of T cell responses to AZD1222 COVID-19 vaccine. Findings and limits, study-wide: Donor demographics were predominantly white British with a female majority; clonal diversity may be underestimated.

TCRdb's table, derived via immunoSEQ multiplex PCR, lists solely in-frame clones and lacks some. In the table there are about 100,000 clones, around 87% of which are singletons. As concerns this clone: What it binds is not known.

The TCR sequence derives from an adult in good health. Material: peripheral blood, obtained on day 0 of MenACWY control vaccination.

The CDR3 coding sequence is TGTGCCAGCGGTTGGGGGGGCTCCTACGAGCAGTACTTC. It codes for CASGWGGSYEQYF. This rearrangement joins TRBV6-2 or TRBV6-3 to TRBJ2-7; TRBD2 matches 7 bases. With 8 bases clipped from V and 0 bases from J, the junction kept 4 bases outside the gene matches. The CDR3 has 13 amino acids. Germline lookup yields CDR1 MNHEY and CDR2 SVGEGT.